The 3 T cell receptor beta chains below all came from one sample that was sequenced in a study of shared clonotypes between healthy human individuals. Using immunoSEQ multiplex PCR, the repertoire was profiled, and TCRdb retains in-frame clones only, with some absent. The sample includes 600,000 to 750,000 clones, about 92% of them seen just once. The specimen sequenced was memory CD8+ T cells from PBMCs. As to subset: CD45RO+ cells pooled with CCR7-negative TemRA cells. The receptor source for this set is a man in his late teens or twenties in good health. Some clones in this sample may be carry-over from other donors' samples.

On this clone: The junction differs from germline at one of its ends, possibly a read error. The rearrangement uses TRBV2 and TRBJ2-1, with D perhaps TRBD1 (6 bases). CDR1 SNHLY and CDR2 FYNNEI come from the germline V gene. The CDR3 loop spans 14 amino acids. CDR3: CASSERDTPTNEVF. For the CDR3, the DNA is TGTGCCAGCAGTGAAAGGGACACCCCGACTAACGAAGTCTTC.

Concerning this clone: The sample holds other DNA sequences that translate to the same CDR3. J is TRBJ1-5 and V is TRBV9, with a possible D match to TRBD1 (5 bases). CDR3 size: 15 residues. Germline assignment: CDR1 SGDLS and CDR2 YYNGEE. The V end lost 0 bases, the J end lost 1 base, and 8 bases lay between the germline ends. CDR3: CASSVAGGSNQPQHF. For the CDR3, the DNA is TGTGCCAGCAGCGTAGCTGGGGGGAGCAATCAGCCCCAGCATTTT.

The V call is TRBV4-3, the J call TRBJ2-5, with 15 positions matching TRBD2. V was clipped by 0 bases and J by 3 bases; unmatched bases: 14. CDR3 length equals 21 residues. The germline CDR1 and CDR2 sequences are LGHNA and YSLEER. The CDR3 here is CASSQDALGLAGGIREETQYF. The CDR3 DNA is TGCGCCAGCAGCCAAGACGCTTTGGGACTAGCGGGAGGAATTCGAGAAGAGACCCAGTACTTC.